This TCR beta chain was identified during a study of T cells in Graves' hyperthyroidism and ophthalmopathy. Diagnosis relied on clinical symptoms, serum thyroxine and TRAb, thyroid ultrasound and orbital computed tomography. In its sample, this clonotype was seen many times. Antigen: not known. Germline CDR1 and CDR2: LNHDA and SQIVND (reference sequence). CDR3 length equals 14 residues. The trim removed 6 bases at V and 3 bases at J, leaving 4 bases unmatched. The investigators amplified TCR beta CDR3 regions from RNA transcripts. Carried out on the TCR CDR3, a first-round RT-PCR used the HTBI primer set. TCRdb called the multiplex PCR reads again in MiXCR, with one record for every CDR3 protein. Of hundreds of thousands of distinct CDR3 sequences listed, 14% to 15% were seen once; the top ten hold 3.5% to 4.5%. Study-wide findings and caveats: Most thyroid clonotypes with frequency above 0.001 were detected in blood.

The source of this sequence is a woman aged 35 to 49 with Graves' ophthalmopathy. The sequenced material came from blood. The V call is TRBV19, the J call TRBJ2-7, with 11 bases fitting TRBD1. CDR3 bases: TGTGCCAGTAGGCCGGGACAGGGGGGCTACGAGCAGTACTTC. Translated: CASRPGQGGYEQYF.